A selection of T cell receptor beta chains follows, all from one sample in a study of cytomegalovirus exposure and HLA in healthy donors. Here immunoSEQ multiplex PCR was the method, and the copy in TCRdb shows in-frame clones only, minus some. The data show under 80,000 clones, 94% seen once. The specimen was PBMCs. The receptors were sampled from a woman in her late teens or twenties in good health and CMV-seropositive. CDR3s include the opening cysteine and the closing phenylalanine or tryptophan. The D gene is left open where the match is weak. Clone size appears in some rows only: once, few, many, or a class for an expanded clone.

cdr3_length: 15; d_call: .; v_call: TRBV5-4; j_call: TRBJ2-5; clone_size: .; cdr3_aa: CASSLAALAQETQYF; cdr3_nt: TGTGCCAGCAGCTTGGCCGCCCTAGCACAAGAGACCCAGTACTTC
cdr3_length: 19; d_call: TRBD1; v_call: TRBV28; j_call: TRBJ1-2; clone_size: .; cdr3_aa: CASSSTRQGGGVGGGGYTF; cdr3_nt: TGTGCCAGCAGTTCCACCAGACAGGGGGGAGGCGTAGGAGGGGGAGGCTACACCTTC
cdr3_length: 14; d_call: TRBD1; v_call: TRBV19; j_call: TRBJ2-7; clone_size: .; cdr3_aa: CASSTPDRGDEQYF; cdr3_nt: TGTGCCAGTAGTACCCCGGACAGGGGCGACGAGCAGTACTTC
cdr3_length: 22; d_call: .; v_call: TRBV21-1; j_call: TRBJ2-2; clone_size: .; cdr3_aa: CASSKALLRGLAGGRGTGELFF; cdr3_nt: TGTGCCAGCAGCAAAGCTTTATTACGGGGACTAGCGGGAGGGCGGGGTACCGGGGAGCTGTTTTTT
cdr3_length: 16; d_call: .; v_call: TRBV11-3; j_call: TRBJ2-1; clone_size: .; cdr3_aa: CASSPRRGGANDEQFF; cdr3_nt: TGTGCCAGCAGCCCTCGCCGCGGAGGGGCTAACGATGAGCAGTTCTTC
cdr3_length: 13; d_call: TRBD1; v_call: TRBV30; j_call: TRBJ2-2; clone_size: .; cdr3_aa: CVLDGQGAGELFF; cdr3_nt: TGTGTCTTGGATGGACAGGGGGCCGGGGAGCTGTTTTTT
cdr3_length: 13; d_call: .; v_call: TRBV7-3; j_call: TRBJ2-1; clone_size: .; cdr3_aa: CASGASPNNEQFF; cdr3_nt: TGTGCCAGCGGCGCTAGCCCAAACAATGAGCAGTTCTTC
cdr3_length: 18; d_call: .; v_call: TRBV5-1; j_call: TRBJ1-4; clone_size: .; cdr3_aa: CASSLAPPDRPYNEKLFF; cdr3_nt: TGCGCCAGCAGCTTGGCCCCACCGGACAGACCGTATAATGAAAAACTGTTTTTT
cdr3_length: 16; d_call: .; v_call: TRBV9; j_call: TRBJ1-6; clone_size: .; cdr3_aa: CASSVETGSHNSPLHF; cdr3_nt: TGTGCCAGCAGCGTCGAAACCGGGTCCCACAATTCACCCCTCCACTTT
cdr3_length: 14; d_call: TRBD1; v_call: TRBV5-4; j_call: TRBJ1-5; clone_size: once; cdr3_aa: CASSPDRESQPQHF; cdr3_nt: TGTGCCAGCAGCCCCGACAGGGAGAGTCAGCCCCAGCATTTT
cdr3_length: 17; d_call: TRBD2; v_call: TRBV13; j_call: TRBJ2-1; clone_size: .; cdr3_aa: CASSTPGLAGTYNEQFF; cdr3_nt: TGTGCCAGCAGCACGCCCGGACTAGCGGGGACTTACAATGAGCAGTTCTTC
cdr3_length: 16; d_call: .; v_call: TRBV7-9; j_call: TRBJ2-5; clone_size: .; cdr3_aa: CASSLGAGRPQETQYF; cdr3_nt: TGTGCCAGCAGCTTAGGGGCAGGGCGGCCGCAAGAGACCCAGTACTTC
cdr3_length: 15; d_call: TRBD2; v_call: TRBV9; j_call: TRBJ2-1; clone_size: .; cdr3_aa: CASSEPLAHNNEQFF; cdr3_nt: TGTGCCAGCAGCGAACCACTAGCGCATAACAATGAGCAGTTCTTC
cdr3_length: 15; d_call: .; v_call: TRBV4-3; j_call: TRBJ2-5; clone_size: .; cdr3_aa: CASSHGGAPQETQYF; cdr3_nt: TGCGCCAGCAGCCATGGAGGGGCCCCCCAAGAGACCCAGTACTTC
cdr3_length: 13; d_call: .; v_call: TRBV10-3; j_call: TRBJ1-1; clone_size: .; cdr3_aa: CAIGGGSGTEAFF; cdr3_nt: TGTGCCATCGGCGGAGGGTCGGGCACTGAAGCTTTCTTT
cdr3_length: 15; d_call: TRBD1; v_call: TRBV7-9; j_call: TRBJ2-7; clone_size: .; cdr3_aa: CASSLAGQGAFEQYF; cdr3_nt: TGTGCCAGCAGCTTAGCCGGACAGGGGGCGTTCGAGCAGTACTTC
cdr3_length: 16; d_call: .; v_call: TRBV4-3; j_call: TRBJ2-1; clone_size: .; cdr3_aa: CASSQDSDSPYNEQFF; cdr3_nt: TGCGCCAGCAGCCAAGATTCGGACAGCCCGTACAATGAGCAGTTCTTC
cdr3_length: 14; d_call: TRBD1; v_call: TRBV28; j_call: TRBJ1-2; clone_size: once; cdr3_aa: CASSLLGTGGMYTF; cdr3_nt: TGTGCCAGCAGTCTCCTAGGGACAGGGGGCATGTACACCTTC
cdr3_length: 16; d_call: .; v_call: TRBV5-1; j_call: TRBJ1-4; clone_size: few; cdr3_aa: CASSLLPGQPNEKLFF; cdr3_nt: TGCGCCAGCAGCTTATTGCCCGGACAGCCTAATGAAAAACTGTTTTTT
cdr3_length: 15; d_call: TRBD2; v_call: TRBV27; j_call: TRBJ2-1; clone_size: .; cdr3_aa: CASSLRREGYNEQFF; cdr3_nt: TGTGCCAGCAGTTTACGGCGGGAGGGTTACAATGAGCAGTTCTTC
cdr3_length: 15; d_call: .; v_call: TRBV9; j_call: TRBJ1-5; clone_size: .; cdr3_aa: CASRRLGQLVQPQHF; cdr3_nt: TGTGCCAGCAGGCGTCTCGGACAGTTAGTTCAGCCCCAGCATTTT
cdr3_length: 14; d_call: TRBD1; v_call: TRBV6-5; j_call: TRBJ1-6; clone_size: .; cdr3_aa: CASSSTGGRSPLHF; cdr3_nt: TGTGCCAGCAGTTCTACAGGGGGTAGGTCACCCCTCCACTTT
cdr3_length: 14; d_call: .; v_call: TRBV9; j_call: TRBJ1-2; clone_size: .; cdr3_aa: CASGREGINYGYTF; cdr3_nt: TGTGCCAGCGGTAGGGAGGGGATAAACTATGGCTACACCTTC
cdr3_length: 16; d_call: .; v_call: TRBV5-1; j_call: TRBJ2-3; clone_size: .; cdr3_aa: CASSLVSGARTDTQYF; cdr3_nt: TGCGCCAGCAGCTTAGTTTCGGGAGCCCGCACAGATACGCAGTATTTT
cdr3_length: 14; d_call: TRBD2; v_call: TRBV11-3; j_call: TRBJ2-7; clone_size: few; cdr3_aa: CASSPGLAGVEQYF; cdr3_nt: TGTGCCAGCAGCCCGGGACTAGCGGGGGTGGAGCAGTACTTC
cdr3_length: 16; d_call: TRBD1; v_call: TRBV11-3; j_call: TRBJ1-6; clone_size: once; cdr3_aa: CASSFATGANSPTLHF; cdr3_nt: TGTGCCAGCAGCTTCGCGACAGGGGCTAATTCACCAACTCTCCACTTT
cdr3_length: 12; d_call: .; v_call: TRBV28; j_call: TRBJ1-5; clone_size: .; cdr3_aa: CASEGAGQPQHF; cdr3_nt: TGTGCCAGCGAAGGGGCCGGACAGCCCCAGCATTTT
cdr3_length: 21; d_call: TRBD2; v_call: TRBV9; j_call: TRBJ2-2; clone_size: .; cdr3_aa: CASSVGGGIWTSGPNTGELFF; cdr3_nt: TGTGCCAGCAGCGTAGGCGGGGGGATCTGGACTAGCGGCCCGAACACCGGGGAGCTGTTTTTT
cdr3_length: 16; d_call: TRBD1; v_call: TRBV7-3; j_call: TRBJ1-1; clone_size: .; cdr3_aa: CASSLYQQGLGTEAFF; cdr3_nt: TGTGCCAGCAGCTTGTACCAACAGGGGCTGGGGACTGAAGCTTTCTTT
cdr3_length: 17; d_call: .; v_call: TRBV4-2; j_call: TRBJ2-1; clone_size: .; cdr3_aa: CASSQESWTTSYNEQFF; cdr3_nt: TGTGCCAGCAGCCAAGAAAGCTGGACTACCTCCTACAATGAGCAGTTCTTC
cdr3_length: 16; d_call: .; v_call: TRBV7-8; j_call: TRBJ2-3; clone_size: .; cdr3_aa: CASSFSRASPVDTQYF; cdr3_nt: TGTGCCAGCAGCTTTTCTCGAGCGTCCCCTGTGGATACGCAGTATTTT
cdr3_length: 16; d_call: .; v_call: TRBV14; j_call: TRBJ2-7; clone_size: .; cdr3_aa: CASSQDPQGFSYEQYF; cdr3_nt: TGTGCCAGCAGCCAAGACCCCCAGGGTTTCTCCTACGAGCAGTACTTC
cdr3_length: 14; d_call: .; v_call: TRBV5-1; j_call: TRBJ2-7; clone_size: .; cdr3_aa: CASSLGQITYEQYF; cdr3_nt: TGCGCCAGCAGCTTAGGACAGATAACCTACGAGCAGTACTTC
cdr3_length: 15; d_call: TRBD2; v_call: TRBV5-1; j_call: TRBJ2-1; clone_size: .; cdr3_aa: CASSLGLAAYNEQFF; cdr3_nt: TGCGCCAGCAGCTTGGGTCTAGCGGCCTACAATGAGCAGTTCTTC
cdr3_length: 16; d_call: TRBD2; v_call: TRBV14; j_call: TRBJ2-3; clone_size: .; cdr3_aa: CASSPGLAGGTDTQYF; cdr3_nt: TGTGCCAGCAGCCCGGGACTAGCGGGAGGAACAGATACGCAGTATTTT
cdr3_length: 18; d_call: TRBD1; v_call: TRBV5-5; j_call: TRBJ2-7; clone_size: .; cdr3_aa: CASSSTYPRQGKEYEQYF; cdr3_nt: TGTGCCAGCAGCTCGACTTACCCTAGACAGGGTAAGGAGTACGAGCAGTACTTC
cdr3_length: 17; d_call: .; v_call: TRBV5-1; j_call: TRBJ1-1; clone_size: .; cdr3_aa: CASSLERVTVPNTEAFF; cdr3_nt: TGCGCCAGCAGCTTGGAGCGGGTAACGGTACCGAACACTGAAGCTTTCTTT
cdr3_length: 13; d_call: .; v_call: TRBV5-1; j_call: TRBJ2-4; clone_size: .; cdr3_aa: CASSLEDGARQYF; cdr3_nt: TGCGCCAGCAGCTTGGAAGATGGAGCTCGTCAGTACTTC
cdr3_length: 14; d_call: .; v_call: TRBV6-6; j_call: TRBJ2-7; clone_size: .; cdr3_aa: CASSSTSTSYEQYF; cdr3_nt: TGTGCCAGCAGTTCGACTTCCACCTCCTACGAGCAGTACTTC
cdr3_length: 14; d_call: TRBD2; v_call: TRBV5-1; j_call: TRBJ2-5; clone_size: .; cdr3_aa: CASSLNGGQETQYF; cdr3_nt: TGCGCCAGCAGCCTAAACGGGGGGCAAGAGACCCAGTACTTC
cdr3_length: 14; d_call: .; v_call: TRBV4-1; j_call: TRBJ2-7; clone_size: .; cdr3_aa: CASSQPTKEIEQYF; cdr3_nt: TGCGCCAGCAGCCAACCTACCAAGGAGATCGAGCAGTACTTC
cdr3_length: 15; d_call: TRBD2; v_call: TRBV5-1; j_call: TRBJ2-3; clone_size: .; cdr3_aa: CASSLGVAGVDTQYF; cdr3_nt: TGCGCCAGCAGCTTGGGGGTAGCGGGAGTGGATACGCAGTATTTT
cdr3_length: 15; d_call: .; v_call: TRBV9; j_call: TRBJ2-2; clone_size: .; cdr3_aa: CASSVVGDNTGELFF; cdr3_nt: TGTGCCAGCAGCGTAGTCGGGGATAACACCGGGGAGCTGTTTTTT
cdr3_length: 15; d_call: .; v_call: TRBV11-1; j_call: TRBJ1-2; clone_size: .; cdr3_aa: CASSLDRERVNGYTF; cdr3_nt: TGTGCCAGCAGCTTAGACAGGGAACGAGTGAATGGCTACACCTTC
cdr3_length: 14; d_call: TRBD1; v_call: TRBV27; j_call: TRBJ2-7; clone_size: .; cdr3_aa: CASRPGGLAYEQYF; cdr3_nt: TGTGCCAGCAGGCCAGGGGGCCTGGCCTACGAGCAGTACTTC
cdr3_length: 11; d_call: .; v_call: TRBV20-1; j_call: TRBJ1-2; clone_size: once; cdr3_aa: CSARDESGYTF; cdr3_nt: TGCAGTGCTAGAGACGAGAGTGGCTACACCTTC
cdr3_length: 14; d_call: .; v_call: TRBV5-5; j_call: TRBJ2-3; clone_size: .; cdr3_aa: CASSSWRVTDTQYF; cdr3_nt: TGTGCCAGCAGCTCTTGGCGGGTCACAGATACGCAGTATTTT
cdr3_length: 13; d_call: TRBD1; v_call: TRBV29-1; j_call: TRBJ2-7; clone_size: .; cdr3_aa: CSVRQGPNYEQYF; cdr3_nt: TGCAGCGTTCGACAGGGTCCCAATTACGAGCAGTACTTC
cdr3_length: 13; d_call: TRBD2; v_call: TRBV7-2; j_call: TRBJ2-1; clone_size: .; cdr3_aa: CASRTSGSNEQFF; cdr3_nt: TGTGCCAGCAGGACTAGCGGGAGCAATGAGCAGTTCTTC
cdr3_length: 13; d_call: TRBD2; v_call: TRBV29-1; j_call: TRBJ2-5; clone_size: .; cdr3_aa: CSVEKSSGETQYF; cdr3_nt: TGCAGCGTTGAAAAATCTAGCGGGGAGACCCAGTACTTC
cdr3_length: 14; d_call: .; v_call: TRBV5-8; j_call: TRBJ2-5; clone_size: .; cdr3_aa: CASSPVPRRETQYF; cdr3_nt: TGTGCCAGCAGCCCTGTCCCGCGGCGGGAGACCCAGTACTTC
cdr3_length: 13; d_call: .; v_call: TRBV27; j_call: TRBJ1-1; clone_size: .; cdr3_aa: CASSPVLNTEAFF; cdr3_nt: TGTGCCAGCAGTCCCGTCTTGAACACTGAAGCTTTCTTT
cdr3_length: 13; d_call: .; v_call: TRBV9; j_call: TRBJ2-5; clone_size: once; cdr3_aa: CASSVAGQETQYF; cdr3_nt: TGTGCCAGCAGCGTAGCGGGGCAAGAGACCCAGTACTTC
cdr3_length: 17; d_call: TRBD2; v_call: TRBV7-3; j_call: TRBJ2-3; clone_size: once; cdr3_aa: CASSLVASGGAPDTQYF; cdr3_nt: TGTGCCAGCAGCTTAGTGGCTAGCGGGGGGGCCCCAGATACGCAGTATTTT
cdr3_length: 13; d_call: TRBD1; v_call: TRBV27; j_call: TRBJ1-2; clone_size: .; cdr3_aa: CASCPGTGYGYTF; cdr3_nt: TGTGCCTCCTGCCCTGGGACAGGGTATGGCTACACCTTC
cdr3_length: 15; d_call: TRBD1; v_call: TRBV10-3; j_call: TRBJ2-1; clone_size: .; cdr3_aa: CAIKPDRGPYNEQFF; cdr3_nt: TGTGCCATCAAACCGGACAGGGGACCCTACAATGAGCAGTTCTTC
cdr3_length: 14; d_call: .; v_call: TRBV19; j_call: TRBJ1-1; clone_size: .; cdr3_aa: CASSMARMNTEAFF; cdr3_nt: TGTGCCAGTAGTATGGCCAGGATGAACACTGAAGCTTTCTTT
cdr3_length: 13; d_call: .; v_call: TRBV27; j_call: TRBJ1-1; clone_size: .; cdr3_aa: CASTQDTSAPGVF; cdr3_nt: TGTGCCAGCACCCAAGACACTTCCGCCCCGGGGGTCTTT
cdr3_length: 17; d_call: TRBD2; v_call: TRBV9; j_call: TRBJ2-7; clone_size: once; cdr3_aa: CASSASASGTFSYEQYF; cdr3_nt: TGTGCCAGCAGCGCCTCGGCTAGCGGGACCTTCTCCTACGAGCAGTACTTC